One and the same sample provided the 31 T cell receptor beta chains below, sequenced in a study of CD8+ T cells in alopecia areata (dated by TCRdb to 2016 to 2019). The library was built by means of the immunoSEQ multiplex PCR assay. For TCR sequencing, RNA was extracted from every sample and reverse transcribed into cDNA to serve as template. TCRdb's version of the immuneACCESS table is confined to in-frame rearrangements and falls short of the full clone set. An unresolved V gene accounts for under half of the shortfall where checked; the remainder is of unknown origin. The sample data list about 110,000 clones, and 50% to 70% of these were observed just once. The ten largest clones represent about 23% of the sample. The sequencing sample was made of NKG2D-low CD8+ T cells sorted from blood. The sample's cell subset or site label, decoded: sorted CD8+ NKG2D-low blood T cells. The receptors derive from a human donor with alopecia areata.

This chain connects TRBV7-9 to TRBJ2-5; TRBD2 matches 9 bases. The CDR3 is made up of 15 amino acids. Trimming removed 7 bases from V and 5 bases from J; junction bases left unmatched: 11. Germline V gene data show CDR1 as SEHNR and CDR2 as FQNEAQ (reference sequence). CDR3 region: CASNLGSGREETQYF. DNA of the CDR3: TGTGCCAGCAACCTGGGTAGCGGGAGAGAGGAGACCCAGTACTTC.

The chain employs TRBV7-6 and TRBJ2-2, with a tentative D call TRBD1 (5 bases). V was shortened by 1 base and J by 6 bases, with 9 bases between the two germline ends. This CDR3 is 14 amino acids long. Germline values: CDR1 SGHVS, CDR2 FNYEAQ. In DNA, the CDR3 is TGTGCCAGCAGCTTAGGGCGACAGTCCGGGGAGCTGTTTTTT. The encoded protein is CASSLGRQSGELFF.

This clone was recorded a few times. This sequence joins TRBV29-1 and TRBJ2-2; no clear D. Trimming took 4 bases from V and 3 from J, leaving 9 bases between them. Germline lookup yields CDR1 SQVTM and CDR2 ANQGSEA. CDR3 size: 13 residues. CDR3 residues: CSVVSRDTGELFF. CDR3 DNA sequence: TGCAGCGTTGTTAGCAGAGACACCGGGGAGCTGTTTTTT.

The V gene is TRBV27, the J gene TRBJ2-7; 9 bases line up with TRBD1. V trimming: 5 bases; J trimming: 6 bases; junction bases outside the gene matches: 8. Germline assignment: CDR1 MNHEY and CDR2 SMNVEV (reference sequence). There are 14 residues in the CDR3. CDR3: CASSLEHRGREQYF. The CDR3 DNA reads TGTGCCAGCAGTCTCGAACACAGGGGGCGCGAGCAGTACTTC.

Here the CDR3 reads CASRVIGDFDTDTQYF. As DNA, the CDR3 is TGTGCCAGCAGGGTAATAGGGGATTTTGACACAGATACGCAGTATTTT. J is TRBJ2-3 and V is TRBV28, with D maybe TRBD1 (5 bases). This CDR3 comprises 16 residues. Germline-derived CDR1 and CDR2 are MDHEN and SYDVKM. V was cut by 6 bases and J by 2 bases, with 18 bases left in between.

The genes are TRBV29-1 and TRBJ1-4; tentatively, D is TRBD1 (6 bases). This CDR3 comprises 13 residues. V lost 5 bases and J lost 8, with 15 bases in between. Germline CDR1 SQVTM, CDR2 ANQGSEA. The CDR3 region is CSVSQGFGEKLFF. The CDR3 nucleotides are TGCAGCGTTTCACAGGGCTTTGGAGAAAAACTGTTTTTT. Combining the CDR3 with reference TRBV29-1 and TRBJ1-4 gives the whole variable domain SAVISQKPSRDICQRGTSLTIQCQVDSQVTMMFWYRQQPGQSLTLIATANQGSEATYESGFVIDKFPISRPNLTFSTLTVSNMSPEDSSIYLCSVSQGFGEKLFFGSGTQLSVL.

The chain couples TRBV28 to TRBJ2-5; 9 bases map to TRBD2. The germline V gene has CDR1 MDHEN and CDR2 SYDVKM. V lost 10 bases and J lost 3; bases outside the gene matches: 9. CDR3 length: 14 residues. CDR3: CATTPTSGEETQYF. The CDR3, as DNA: TGTGCCACCACTCCGACTAGCGGAGAAGAGACCCAGTACTTC.

The genes are TRBV5-4 and TRBJ1-1; 7 bases are a match to TRBD1. The CDR3 contains 13 residues. V lost 0 bases and J lost 7; bases outside the gene matches: 3. Germline assignment: CDR1 SGHNT and CDR2 YYREEE (reference sequence). The CDR3 protein is CASSLGQGVEAFF. The CDR3 nucleotides are TGTGCCAGCAGCTTGGGACAGGGAGTTGAAGCTTTCTTT.

This clone was seen a handful of times. The V gene is TRBV11-2, the J gene TRBJ2-7; no firm D call. The V gene lost 0 bases and the J gene lost 3 bases, with 6 bases spanning the gap. The CDR3 has 13 residues. In germline, CDR1 is SGHAT, CDR2 FQNNGV. The CDR3 is CASSLDPIYEQYF. DNA of the CDR3: TGTGCCAGCAGCTTAGATCCTATCTACGAGCAGTACTTC.

The chain is built from TRBV28 and TRBJ1-1, with no clear D. The V end lost 4 bases, the J end lost 1 base, and 4 bases lay between the germline ends. CDR1 MDHEN and CDR2 SYDVKM come from the germline V gene. This CDR3 is built from 12 residues. The CDR3 region has the DNA TGTGCCAGCAGTTCGGGGAACACTGAAGCTTTCTTT. Protein sequence: CASSSGNTEAFF. Supplemented by reference TRBV28 and TRBJ1-1, the full variable domain reads DVKVTQSSRYLVKRTGEKVFLECVQDMDHENMFWYRQDPGLGLRLIYFSYDVKMKEKGDIPEGYSVSREKKERFSLILESASTNQTSMYLCASSSGNTEAFFGQGTRLTVV.

The chain has TRBV14 and TRBJ2-1; D might be TRBD2 (6 bases). Germline-derived CDR1 and CDR2 are SGHDN and FVKESK. The CDR3 length is 18 residues. Trimming cost V 0 bases and J 6 bases, with 21 bases left between them. DNA for the CDR3: TGTGCCAGCAGCCAAGATGACACCTTAGCGGCACCCCTCAATGAGCAGTTCTTC. It yields the protein CASSQDDTLAAPLNEQFF.

In this sample, this clone turned up a few times. The chain links TRBV4-1 to TRBJ2-7; perhaps TRBD2 as D (6 bases). This CDR3 region has 14 residues. V was cut by 3 bases and J by 2 bases, with 11 bases left in between. Germline CDR1 MGHRA, CDR2 YSYEKL. CDR3 loop: CASSQVSGAYEQYF. As DNA, the CDR3 is TGCGCCAGCAGCCAGGTTAGCGGAGCCTACGAGCAGTACTTC.

This clone came up a few times. The gene calls are TRBV7-9 and TRBJ1-2; 7 bases map to TRBD1. The CDR3 is 13 residues long. Germline V gene lookup returns CDR1 SEHNR and CDR2 FQNEAQ (reference sequence). V was clipped by 5 bases and J by 6 bases; unmatched bases: 6. This chain's CDR3 is CASSPTGTDGYTF. The CDR3, as DNA: TGTGCCAGCAGCCCGACAGGGACTGATGGCTACACCTTC.

This sequence joins TRBV2 and TRBJ2-3; a possible D gene is TRBD2 (5 bases). The germline V and J ends were trimmed by 1 base and 5 bases, with 10 bases remaining between them. This CDR3 has 14 amino acids. Germline V gene sequence: CDR1 SNHLY, CDR2 FYNNEI. The DNA of the CDR3 is TGTGCCAGCAGTGAAGTCGGGGAAGGAGATACGCAGTATTTT. Residues: CASSEVGEGDTQYF.

This clone came up a few times. CDR3 DNA: TGTGCCAGCAGTATCTCTAAGAAGACCCAGTACTTC. Encoded protein: CASSISKKTQYF. The rearrangement links TRBV5-4 to TRBJ2-5; D gene ambiguous. Looked up from germline, CDR1 is SGHNT and CDR2 is YYREEE (reference sequence). V lost 5 bases to trimming and J lost 6 bases, with 11 bases between them. This CDR3 is 12 amino acids long.

This chain links TRBV4-2 with TRBJ2-1; no clear D. V dropped 3 bases and J dropped 5 bases, with 8 bases sitting between them. This CDR3 comprises 13 residues. CDR1 and CDR2 from the germline V gene are LGHNA and YNFKEQ. The CDR3 here is CASSQVTNNEQFF. In nucleotides, the CDR3 is TGTGCCAGCAGCCAGGTGACGAACAATGAGCAGTTCTTC.

The chain couples TRBV5-6 to TRBJ2-1; 7 nucleotides agree with TRBD2. The CDR3 has 16 residues. Germline CDR1 and CDR2: SGHDT and YYEEEE. V gave up 4 bases and J gave up 8 bases; unmatched junction bases: 15. The CDR3 DNA sequence: TGTGCCAGCAGCGGAAGACTAGCCGTCTTTTTACATGAGCAGTTCTTC. It codes for CASSGRLAVFLHEQFF.

CDR3 sequence (DNA): TGCGCCAGCAGCCAAGGACGGGGGGAAGAGAATCAGCCCCAGCATTTT. Translation: CASSQGRGEENQPQHF. The chain employs TRBV4-1 and TRBJ1-5, with a tentative D call TRBD1 (5 bases). The length of the CDR3 is 16 residues. V was shortened by 1 base and J by 4 bases, with 14 bases between the two germline ends. Germline loops: CDR1 MGHRA, CDR2 YSYEKL.

The V and J genes are TRBV13 and TRBJ2-7, with 9 nucleotides matching TRBD2. The CDR3 runs to 15 residues. Germline V gene lookup returns CDR1 PRHDT and CDR2 FYEKMQ (reference sequence). The V and J ends lost 5 bases and 4 bases, in that order; junction bases with no gene match: 9. The CDR3, as DNA: TGTGCCAGCAGCCCCAAAGTGACTAGCGGTTACGAGCAGTACTTC. It translates to CASSPKVTSGYEQYF. The variable domain in full, with the rest retrieved from reference TRBV13 and TRBJ2-7, is AAGVIQSPRHLIKEKRETATLKCYPIPRHDTVYWYQQGPGQDPQFLISFYEKMQSDKGSIPDRFSAQQFSDYHSELNMSSLELGDSALYFCASSPKVTSGYEQYFGPGTRLTVT.

This rearrangement joins TRBV29-1 to TRBJ2-1; the D gene is possibly TRBD1 (5 bases). Per germline, CDR1 SQVTM and CDR2 ANQGSEA. This CDR3 comprises 13 residues. V was clipped by 3 bases and J by 7 bases, with 13 bases between them. In DNA form, the CDR3 reads TGCAGCGTTGATGGTTGGCAGGGAAATGAGCAGTTCTTC. Translating gives CSVDGWQGNEQFF.

In nucleotides, the CDR3 is TGCGCCAGCAGCTCGGACAGCTTCACAGATACGCAGTATTTT. It specifies CASSSDSFTDTQYF. The chain links TRBV5-1 to TRBJ2-3; tentatively, D is TRBD1 (6 bases). V was trimmed by 3 bases and J by 2 bases, leaving 10 bases between them. Germline CDR1 reads SGHRS; CDR2 reads YFSETQ. The length of the CDR3 is 14 residues.

This clone was recorded a few times. The chain has TRBV7-2 and TRBJ2-5; perhaps TRBD1 as D (5 bases). Trimming stripped 7 bases from V and 5 bases from J, with 20 bases between. CDR3 length: 15 residues. In germline, CDR1 is SGHTA, CDR2 FQGNSA. The chain's CDR3 is CASTAYPGMGETQYF. The CDR3 nucleotides read TGTGCCAGCACGGCTTATCCAGGGATGGGGGAGACCCAGTACTTC.

The sample holds a few counts of this clone. The chain links TRBV11-2 to TRBJ2-4, with no clear D. V was cut by 3 bases and J by 3 bases, with 9 bases left in between. The CDR3 is made up of 14 amino acids. Germline V gene data show CDR1 as SGHAT and CDR2 as FQNNGV. The CDR3 loop is CASSFGSLKNIQYF. The CDR3 DNA follows: TGTGCCAGCAGCTTTGGCAGCCTCAAAAACATTCAGTACTTC.

The chain recombines TRBV19 with TRBJ2-7; D tentatively fits TRBD1 or TRBD2 (5 bases each). V lost 5 bases and J 6 bases, leaving 8 bases between the germline ends. This CDR3 has 11 residues. Per the germline V gene, CDR1 is LNHDA and CDR2 is SQIVND (reference sequence). The CDR3 loop is CASSAGSEQYF. DNA of the CDR3: TGTGCCAGTAGTGCAGGGAGCGAGCAGTACTTC.

This clone came up a few times. The chain recombines TRBV27 with TRBJ2-7; 7 nucleotides agree with TRBD1. V lost 6 bases, J lost 6 bases, and 11 bases stayed unmatched. Germline V gives CDR1 MNHEY, CDR2 SMNVEV (reference sequence). The CDR3 is made up of 14 amino acids. This CDR3 is CASRLIHRGAEQYF. CDR3 DNA: TGTGCCAGCAGACTTATACACAGGGGAGCCGAGCAGTACTTC.

Here the CDR3 DNA reads TGCGCCAGCAGCTTGTTTGGTCCCACAGATACGCAGTATTTT. Protein: CASSLFGPTDTQYF. The chain employs TRBV5-1 and TRBJ2-3; D call uncertain. V lost 1 base and J 2 bases, leaving 8 bases between the germline ends. Germline CDR1 SGHRS, CDR2 YFSETQ. CDR3 length equals 14 residues. The variable domain in full, with the rest retrieved from reference TRBV5-1 and TRBJ2-3, is KAGVTQTPRYLIKTRGQQVTLSCSPISGHRSVSWYQQTPGQGLQFLFEYFSETQRNKGNFPGRFSGRQFSNSRSEMNVSTLELGDSALYLCASSLFGPTDTQYFGPGTRLTVL.

The genes are TRBV7-8 and TRBJ2-5; 7 nucleotides align to TRBD2. The germline gives CDR1 SGHVS, CDR2 FQNEAQ. Trimming cost V 5 bases and J 3 bases; bases outside gene matches: 9. The CDR3 consists of 15 residues. The CDR3 loop is CASSTLESGKETQYF. CDR3 sequence (DNA): TGTGCCAGCAGCACCCTAGAGAGCGGGAAAGAGACCCAGTACTTC.

The rearrangement links TRBV5-4 to TRBJ2-7, with D hard to call. V was clipped by 2 bases and J by 3 bases, with 9 bases between them. CDR1 and CDR2 from the germline V gene are SGHNT and YYREEE (reference sequence). The CDR3 spans 13 residues. This CDR3 reads CASSLAYNYEQYF. The DNA of the CDR3 is TGTGCCAGCAGCTTAGCATATAACTACGAGCAGTACTTC.

The rearrangement joins TRBV27 to TRBJ1-2; D is perhaps TRBD1 (6 bases). The CDR3 runs to 13 residues. The ends were cut back, 3 bases at V and 5 bases at J, with 10 bases in the middle. The V gene's germline CDR1 is MNHEY and CDR2 SMNVEV (reference sequence). The CDR3 nucleotides read TGTGCCAGCAGTTTCTCAACAGGGTATGGCTACACCTTC. This gives the protein CASSFSTGYGYTF.

The genes are TRBV27 and TRBJ1-1, with TRBD1 identical over 7 bases. This CDR3 comprises 12 residues. Germline V gene sequence: CDR1 MNHEY, CDR2 SMNVEV (reference sequence). Trimming took 6 bases from V and 5 from J; bases not matched to a gene: 3. This CDR3 reads CASRTGKTEAFF. In nucleotides, the CDR3 is TGTGCCAGCAGGACAGGGAAAACTGAAGCTTTCTTT.

This clone came up once. This chain uses TRBV7-6 with TRBJ2-7; TRBD2 might be the D (6 bases). The germline V and J ends were trimmed by 1 base and 5 bases, with 12 bases remaining between them. This CDR3 region has 14 residues. CDR1 is SGHVS and CDR2 is FNYEAQ in the germline V gene. The CDR3 here is CASSLGDGGNEQYF. DNA for the CDR3: TGTGCCAGCAGCTTAGGGGACGGAGGGAACGAGCAGTACTTC.